This TCR beta chain was recorded in a study of blood T cells in healthy people across ages. This CDR3 has 14 residues. The ends lost 6 bases at V and 4 bases at J; junction bases unmatched: 6. Germline V gives CDR1 DFQATT, CDR2 SNEGSKA (reference sequence). Study-level points and caveats: It was the long-lived donors that had more naive CD4+ cells and higher diversity than aged donors.

Together with a sample-barcoded 5' primer, a J-beta primer mix was included in a second PCR lasting about 7 to 11 cycles. TCRdb used MiXCR to reprocess the 5' RACE reads, holding one entry per CDR3 protein. The repertoire holds roughly 680,000 distinct CDR3 sequences, about 50% seen once, with roughly 14% in the top ten. In regard to this clonotype: Its antigen is still unknown.

At least 7 million PBMCs were isolated per sample. The TCR was taken from an elderly woman in good health. This chain joins TRBV20-1 and TRBJ2-1, with TRBD2 identical over 10 bases. The sequenced sample consisted of blood. This chain's CDR3 is CSAKAGGQYNEQFF. In DNA, the CDR3 is TGCAGTGCCAAAGCGGGAGGGCAGTACAATGAGCAGTTCTTC.